This passage covers 10 T cell receptor beta chains from one sample sequenced in a study of OX40 agonist ivuxolimab in advanced cancers. Libraries were prepared by immunoSEQ multiplex PCR; TCRdb keeps only in-frame clonotypes and omits some of them. The top ten hold about 3.7% of the sample, which has 50,000 to 70,000 clones, 70% to 90% seen once. The material sequenced was CD4+ or CD8+ T cells sorted from blood, taken in a trial of the OX40 agonist ivuxolimab. All receptors derive from an adult with an advanced solid tumor such as melanoma, head and neck, liver or kidney cancer.

The rearrangement links TRBV30 to TRBJ2-1; the D is unclear. The germline gives CDR1 GTSNPN, CDR2 SVGIG (reference sequence). This CDR3 spans 13 amino acids. Trimming shortened V by 2 bases and J by 5 bases, and 10 bases separated the two germline ends. In DNA form, the CDR3 reads TGTGCCTGGAGTCTTGGACGGGACAATGAGCAGTTCTTC. Translated, it gives CAWSLGRDNEQFF.

The chain links TRBV18 to TRBJ2-2; tentative D call: TRBD1 (5 bases). Germline assignment: CDR1 KGHSH and CDR2 LQKENI. The V end lost 3 bases, the J end lost 2 bases, and 10 bases lay between the germline ends. The CDR3 sequence is 15 residues long. The CDR3 bases are TGTGCCAGCTCACCCAATACAGGAAACACCGGGGAGCTGTTTTTT. It translates to CASSPNTGNTGELFF.

The chain joins TRBV28 to TRBJ2-1; D remains unclear. This CDR3 has 13 amino acids. Trimming removed 4 bases at V and 5 bases at J, with 9 bases between. CDR1 and CDR2 from the germline V gene are MDHEN and SYDVKM. CDR3 sequence reads: CASSYPEHNEQFF. The CDR3 coding sequence is TGTGCCAGCAGTTACCCCGAACACAATGAGCAGTTCTTC.

This clone was seen a few times. The chain recombines TRBV5-1 with TRBJ2-2; 7 bases are shared with TRBD2. The CDR3 sequence is 15 residues long. The V segment lost 6 bases and the J segment 1 base; nucleotides outside the gene matches: 6. Germline V lookup: CDR1 SGHRS, CDR2 YFSETQ. The CDR3 sequence: CASKSLAENTGELFF. The DNA of the CDR3 is TGCGCCAGCAAATCTCTAGCGGAGAACACCGGGGAGCTGTTTTTT.

The chain is built from TRBV20-1 and TRBJ2-3, with D unclear. V dropped 2 bases and J dropped 3 bases, with 3 bases sitting between them. This CDR3 region has 11 residues. Per germline, CDR1 DFQATT and CDR2 SNEGSKA (reference sequence). The CDR3 region is CSARRTDTQYF. The DNA for the CDR3 is TGCAGTGCTAGAAGGACAGATACGCAGTATTTT.

CDR3 coding DNA: TGCGCCAGCAGCCAAGGCCTGGCAGGGGGTGGGACCCAGTACTTC. Its translation is CASSQGLAGGGTQYF. This chain joins TRBV4-1 and TRBJ2-5, with 7 positions matching TRBD1. The CDR3 has 15 amino acids. With 1 base clipped from V and 7 bases from J, the junction kept 9 bases outside the gene matches. Germline values: CDR1 MGHRA, CDR2 YSYEKL.

The CDR3 region is CASSPRTSGSSYNEQFF. CDR3 nucleotide sequence: TGTGCCAGCAGCCCCCGGACTAGCGGTTCCTCCTACAATGAGCAGTTCTTC. The rearrangement links TRBV7-3 to TRBJ2-1; the match to TRBD2 covers 10 bases. Germline lookup yields CDR1 SGHTA and CDR2 FQGTGA. This CDR3 is 17 amino acids long. V shed 5 bases and J 0 bases; nucleotides not matched to a gene: 7.

V usage is TRBV4-3 and J usage is TRBJ2-3; no clear D gene. With 2 bases removed from V and 4 bases from J, the gap between germline ends came to 16 bases. The germline V gene encodes CDR1 LGHNA and CDR2 YSLEER. The CDR3 runs 16 residues. The CDR3 DNA reads TGCGCCAGCAGCCAATTTTACGAGATCCGGTCAGATACGCAGTATTTT. It translates to CASSQFYEIRSDTQYF.

The CDR3 loop reads CASSLFPEGDTQYF. The CDR3 nucleotides are TGTGCCAGCAGCTTATTCCCCGAGGGAGATACGCAGTATTTT. The V call is TRBV7-2, the J call TRBJ2-3; D perhaps matches TRBD2 (5 bases). Germline loops: CDR1 SGHTA, CDR2 FQGNSA. Trimming left V 2 bases short and J 5 bases short, with 11 bases between. The CDR3 is 14 amino acids.

The CDR3, as DNA: TGTGCCATCAGTGGATACGGGGACACCGGGGAGCTGTTTTTT. Encoded protein: CAISGYGDTGELFF. This chain joins TRBV10-3 and TRBJ2-2, with D possibly TRBD2 on 5 matching bases. Germline V lookup: CDR1 ENHRY, CDR2 SYGVKD. The V end was cut by 4 bases, the J end by 3 bases, with 9 bases between. This CDR3 spans 14 amino acids.